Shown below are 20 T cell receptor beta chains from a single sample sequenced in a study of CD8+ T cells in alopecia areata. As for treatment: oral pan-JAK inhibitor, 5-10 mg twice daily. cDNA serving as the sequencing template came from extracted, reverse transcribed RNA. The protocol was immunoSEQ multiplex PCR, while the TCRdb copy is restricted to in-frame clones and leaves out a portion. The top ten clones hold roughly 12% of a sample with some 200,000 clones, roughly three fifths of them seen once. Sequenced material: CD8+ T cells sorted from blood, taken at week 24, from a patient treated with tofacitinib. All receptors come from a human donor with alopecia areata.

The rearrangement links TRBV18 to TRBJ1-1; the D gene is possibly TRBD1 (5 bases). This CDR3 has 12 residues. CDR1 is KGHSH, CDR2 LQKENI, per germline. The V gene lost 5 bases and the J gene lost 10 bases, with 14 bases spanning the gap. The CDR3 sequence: CASSATGTGAFF. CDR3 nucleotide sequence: TGTGCCAGCTCAGCAACCGGGACCGGAGCTTTCTTT. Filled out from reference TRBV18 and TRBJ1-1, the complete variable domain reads NAGVMQNPRHLVRRRGQEARLRCSPMKGHSHVYWYRQLPEEGLKFMVYLQKENIIDESGMPKERFSAEFPKEGPSILRIQQVVRGDSAAYFCASSATGTGAFFGQGTRLTVV.

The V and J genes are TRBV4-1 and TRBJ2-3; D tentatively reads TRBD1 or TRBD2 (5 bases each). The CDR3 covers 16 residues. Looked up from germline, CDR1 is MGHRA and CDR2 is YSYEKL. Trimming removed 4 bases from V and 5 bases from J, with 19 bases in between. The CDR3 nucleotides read TGCGCCAGCAGCCCGGGACCGCAACCCGACAAAGATACGCAGTATTTT. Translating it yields CASSPGPQPDKDTQYF.

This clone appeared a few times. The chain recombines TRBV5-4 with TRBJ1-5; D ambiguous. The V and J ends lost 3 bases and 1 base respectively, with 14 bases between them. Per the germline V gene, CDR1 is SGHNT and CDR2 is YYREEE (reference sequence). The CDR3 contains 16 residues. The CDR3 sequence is CASSSTDFLSNQPQHF. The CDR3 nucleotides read TGTGCCAGCAGCTCGACGGACTTTTTAAGCAATCAGCCCCAGCATTTT.

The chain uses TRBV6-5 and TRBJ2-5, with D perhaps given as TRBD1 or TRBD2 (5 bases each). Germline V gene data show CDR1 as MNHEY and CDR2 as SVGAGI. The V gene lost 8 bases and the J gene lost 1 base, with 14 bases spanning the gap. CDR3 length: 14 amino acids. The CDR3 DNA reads TGTGCCAGCGGGACCGAGTTCACCCAAGAGACCCAGTACTTC. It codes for CASGTEFTQETQYF.

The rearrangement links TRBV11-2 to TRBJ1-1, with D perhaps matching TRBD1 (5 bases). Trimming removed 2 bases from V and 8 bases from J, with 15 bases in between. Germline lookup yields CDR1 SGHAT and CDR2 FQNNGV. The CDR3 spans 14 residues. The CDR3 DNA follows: TGTGCCAGCAGCTTACCCCTCCTGACAGTAGAAGCTTTCTTT. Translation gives CASSLPLLTVEAFF.

Written as DNA, the CDR3 is TGTGCCAGCAGCTTGGGGGGAGGACAAGAGACCCAGTACTTC. Protein sequence: CASSLGGGQETQYF. This sequence joins TRBV5-6 and TRBJ2-5; D may be TRBD2 (6 bases). Trimming removed 0 bases at V and 2 bases at J, with 8 bases between. This CDR3 is built from 14 residues. CDR1 SGHDT and CDR2 YYEEEE come from the germline V gene.

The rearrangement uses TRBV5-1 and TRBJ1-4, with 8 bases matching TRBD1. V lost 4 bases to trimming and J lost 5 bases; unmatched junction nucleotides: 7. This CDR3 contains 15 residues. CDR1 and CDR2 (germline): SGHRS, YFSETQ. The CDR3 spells CASSGQGFGNEKLFF. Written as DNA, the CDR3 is TGCGCCAGCAGCGGACAGGGCTTCGGGAATGAAAAACTGTTTTTT.

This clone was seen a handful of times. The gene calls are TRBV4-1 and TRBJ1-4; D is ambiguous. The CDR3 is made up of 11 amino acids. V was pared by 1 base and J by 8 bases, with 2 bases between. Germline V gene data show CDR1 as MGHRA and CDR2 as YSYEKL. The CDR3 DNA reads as TGCGCCAGCAGCCAAGGGGAAAAACTGTTTTTT. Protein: CASSQGEKLFF.

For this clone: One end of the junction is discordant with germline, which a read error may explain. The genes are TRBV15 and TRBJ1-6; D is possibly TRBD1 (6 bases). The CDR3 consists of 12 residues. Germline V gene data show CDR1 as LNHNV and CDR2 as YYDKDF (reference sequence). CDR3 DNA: TGTGCCACCGGCAGGGGTAATTCACCCCTCCACTTT. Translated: CATGRGNSPLHF.

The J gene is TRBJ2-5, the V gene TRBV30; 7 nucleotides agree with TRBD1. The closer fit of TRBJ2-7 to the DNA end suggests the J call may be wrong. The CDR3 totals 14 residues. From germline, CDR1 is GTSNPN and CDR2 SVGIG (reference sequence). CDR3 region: CAWNTGTAAYEQYF. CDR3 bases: TGTGCCTGGAACACCGGGACAGCCGCCTACGAGCAGTACTTC.

Written as DNA, the CDR3 is TGTGCCAGCAGCCAAGTGCCGACAGCTCTTAGCAATCAGCCCCAGCATTTT. This codes for CASSQVPTALSNQPQHF. The chain combines TRBV4-2 with TRBJ1-5, with D perhaps TRBD1 (5 bases). CDR1 LGHNA and CDR2 YNFKEQ come from the germline V gene. Trimming pared 1 base from V and 0 bases from J, leaving 13 bases between. This CDR3 contains 17 residues.

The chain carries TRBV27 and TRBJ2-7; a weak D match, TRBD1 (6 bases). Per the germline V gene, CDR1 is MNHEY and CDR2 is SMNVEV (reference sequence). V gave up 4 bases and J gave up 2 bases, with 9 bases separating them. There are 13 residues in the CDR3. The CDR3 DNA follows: TGTGCCAGCAGTTCTGGGGGCACCTACGAGCAGTACTTC. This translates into CASSSGGTYEQYF.

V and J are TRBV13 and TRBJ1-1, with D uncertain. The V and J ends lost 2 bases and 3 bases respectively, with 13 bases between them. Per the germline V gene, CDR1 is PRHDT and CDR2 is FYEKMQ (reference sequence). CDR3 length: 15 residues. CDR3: CASSLNRKADTEAFF. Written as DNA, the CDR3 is TGTGCCAGCAGCTTAAATCGTAAGGCGGACACTGAAGCTTTCTTT.

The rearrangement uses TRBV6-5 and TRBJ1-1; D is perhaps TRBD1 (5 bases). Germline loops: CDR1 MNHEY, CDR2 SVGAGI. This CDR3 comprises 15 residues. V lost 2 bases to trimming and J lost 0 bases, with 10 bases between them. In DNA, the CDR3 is TGTGCCAGCAGTTACGGGGGGGTTATGAACACTGAAGCTTTCTTT. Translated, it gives CASSYGGVMNTEAFF.

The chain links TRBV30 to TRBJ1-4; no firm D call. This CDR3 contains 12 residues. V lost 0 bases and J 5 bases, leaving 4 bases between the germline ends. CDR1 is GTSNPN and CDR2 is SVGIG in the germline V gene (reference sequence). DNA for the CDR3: TGTGCCTGGAGTGTATCAAATGAAAAACTGTTTTTT. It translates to CAWSVSNEKLFF.

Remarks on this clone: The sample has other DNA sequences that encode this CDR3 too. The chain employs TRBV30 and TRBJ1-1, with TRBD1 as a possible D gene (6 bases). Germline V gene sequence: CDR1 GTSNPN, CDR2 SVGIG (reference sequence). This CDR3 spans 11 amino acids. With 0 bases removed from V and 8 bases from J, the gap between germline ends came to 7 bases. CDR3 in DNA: TGTGCCTGGAGTGTTGGGACAGAAGCTTTCTTT. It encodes CAWSVGTEAFF.

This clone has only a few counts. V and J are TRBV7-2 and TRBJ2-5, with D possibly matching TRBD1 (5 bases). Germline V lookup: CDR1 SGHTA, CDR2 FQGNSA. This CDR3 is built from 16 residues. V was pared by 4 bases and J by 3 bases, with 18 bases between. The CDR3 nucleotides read TGTGCCAGCAGCTCCGGTGTAGAACGGACAAAAGAGACCCAGTACTTC. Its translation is CASSSGVERTKETQYF. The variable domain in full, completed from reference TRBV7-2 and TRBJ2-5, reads GAGVSQSPSNKVTEKGKDVELRCDPISGHTALYWYRQSLGQGLEFLIYFQGNSAPDKSGLPSDRFSAERTGGSVSTLTIQRTQQEDSAVYLCASSSGVERTKETQYFGPGTRLLVL.

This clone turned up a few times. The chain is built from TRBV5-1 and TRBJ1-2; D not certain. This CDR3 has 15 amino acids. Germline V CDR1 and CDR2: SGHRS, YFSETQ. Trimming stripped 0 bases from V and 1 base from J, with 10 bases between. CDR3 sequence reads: CASSLVGQHNYGYTF. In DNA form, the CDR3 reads TGCGCCAGCAGCTTGGTTGGGCAGCATAACTATGGCTACACCTTC.

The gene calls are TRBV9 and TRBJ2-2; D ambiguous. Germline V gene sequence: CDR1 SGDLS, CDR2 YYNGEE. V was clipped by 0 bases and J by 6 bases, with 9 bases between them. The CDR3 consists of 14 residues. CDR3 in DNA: TGTGCCAGCAGCGTAGCTAGGTCCCCCGGGGAGCTGTTTTTT. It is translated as CASSVARSPGELFF.

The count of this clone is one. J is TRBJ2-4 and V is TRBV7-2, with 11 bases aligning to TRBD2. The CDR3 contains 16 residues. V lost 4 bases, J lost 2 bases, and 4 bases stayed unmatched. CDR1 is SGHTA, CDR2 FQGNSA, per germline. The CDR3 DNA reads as TGTGCCAGCAGCTCTACTAGCGGGGGCCCCAAAAACATTCAGTACTTC. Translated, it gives CASSSTSGGPKNIQYF.